This T cell receptor beta chain derives from a study of beta chain features in type 1 diabetes. This clone has a handful of counts. As every portion of the isolated RNA was reverse transcribed, the sequencing read expressed TCRB transcripts. Here immunoSEQ multiplex PCR was the method, and the copy in TCRdb shows in-frame clones only, minus some. The table shows under 300,000 clones, with around 26% occurring only once. The ends lost 4 bases at V and 8 bases at J; junction bases unmatched: 29. The CDR3 length is 22 residues. The J gene is TRBJ2-1, the V gene TRBV23-1; 10 positions match TRBD2. TRBV23-1 is treated as an ORF (open reading frame) with a function not yet certain. The origin of this receptor is a man in his thirties or forties in good health. Sample: central memory CD4+ T cells from blood. The CDR3 DNA sequence: TGCGCCAGCAGTCTCTCCTTCATCCAATTCGAAGGGGCTAGCGGGGGTAGGGATGAGCAGTTCTTC. Translated: CASSLSFIQFEGASGGRDEQFF.